This TCR beta chain stems from a study of T cell responses to AZD1222 COVID-19 vaccine (dated by TCRdb to the early 2020s). For the wider study: A total of approximately 240 trial participants underwent TCR sequencing, of whom roughly 210 had received two doses of AZD1222 and approximately 25 had received two doses of the MenACWY control vaccine. Enrollment into the trials was organized by age into subgroups of 18-55, 56-69 and 70-plus years, and those subgroups contained approximately 150, 30 and 60 TCR-sequenced participants, respectively.

The CDR3, from cysteine to phenylalanine, totals 15 residues. CDR3 DNA is the only sequence kept; it has 45 bases, read in frame from the first base. Clipping removes 2 bases from V and 4 bases from J, with 5 as the unmatched junction base count. Looking up the germline V gene yields CDR1 SGHAT and CDR2 FQNNGV. The CDR3 regions of human TCRbeta chains were analyzed by immunosequencing. The authors' pipeline ran thus. TCRs in the repertoires were matched against a reference library of SARS-CoV-2-specific TCRs that had been generated with the MIRA antigen-specificity platform. Breadth was defined as the fraction of unique TCRs that were SARS-CoV-2-associated, and depth was defined as the fraction of total T cells that were SARS-CoV-2-associated. Using the MIRA data, each spike-specific TCR was assigned both to the spike region to which the TCR was reactive and to a CD4 or CD8 class. Log10-transformed breadth and depth values were compared by one-way ANOVA with Sidak's multiple comparisons tests. The immuneACCESS repertoire file appears here via TCRdb, limited to in-frame rearrangements. These files lack a portion of the clones; in checked studies, under half of the deficit traces to unresolved V genes, and the cause of the others is not known. Clone size and the V and J calls come from that table; the DNA yielded D and trimming. The sample table shows around 200,000 clones, and roughly 94% are seen once. Roughly 1.7% of the sample comes from the top ten.

To note about this clone: Its binding antigen is unknown. One base away there is no much larger clone; base qualities are not given.

The sample's time point, from its label and the paper: about 28 days (+/-7) after the second vaccine dose. Because spike-specific TCR depth and breadth did not differ between the two schedules, AZD1222 recipients who got a second dose at roughly 4 weeks were pooled with those who got a second dose at roughly 12 weeks. Vaccinee samples came from UK trials COV001 and COV002, including a single-blind randomized controlled phase 2/3 trial of AZD1222 (ChAdOx1 nCoV-19) in healthy adults. Trial participant PBMC samples were collected at day 0 and day 28 after the second dose for TCRbeta chain sequencing. On the study overall, not on this receptor specifically: Only five or six AZD1222 recipients were SARS-CoV-2 seropositive at baseline, limiting conclusions about previously exposed vaccinees. In the small 56-69-year group, the increase in depth fell short of significance, most likely because of low power. Nearly half of unique spike-specific TCRs reportedly recognized epitopes outside regions mutated in the B.1.351 and B.1.1.7 variants. The whole spike protein was spanned by vaccine-associated CD4 TCRs, and dominant responses were seen in regions 160-218 and 743-854. After two AZD1222 doses, spike-specific TCR breadth and depth were significantly higher than at day 0 and than in MenACWY recipients. Because no day 14 peak-response samples were available, repertoires were characterized only after the peak T cell response. Participants were mostly white British and included more females than males, and it was suggested by the authors that clonal diversity may have been underestimated.

The specimen comprised peripheral blood, sampled 28 days after the second AZD1222 dose. The clonotype was recovered from an adult who received the AZD1222 COVID-19 vaccine. The chain is encoded by TRBV11-2 joined to TRBJ2-5; 9 central bases correspond to TRBD1. Here is the DNA: TGTGCCAGCAGCTTATACAGGGGGCGGGTAGAGACCCAGTACTTC. This encodes CASSLYRGRVETQYF.